Sequencing of this TCR beta chain was carried out in a study of shared clonotypes between healthy human individuals. Overall study results and limits: Naive CD4 clonotype sharing across a handful of donors was approximately 5.2%.

Trimming removed 5 bases at V and 0 bases at J, with 20 bases between. This CDR3 spans 18 amino acids. Germline loops: CDR1 PRHDT, CDR2 FYEKMQ (reference sequence). All donors were healthy HIV-negative adults lacking recent acute infections or vaccinations. CD4+ cells yielded CD45RA+ naive and CD45RA-negative memory subsets. Using immunoSEQ multiplex PCR, the repertoire was profiled, and TCRdb retains in-frame clones only, with some absent. In the table there are nearly 1 million clones, about three quarters of which are singletons. A word on this clone: Its antigen remains unknown.

The TCR comes from a man younger than 35 in good health. The sequenced sample consisted of memory CD4+ T cells sorted from blood. The sample's subset: CD45RA-negative fraction. The chain carries TRBV13 and TRBJ1-3; a weak D match, TRBD1 (5 bases). This CDR3 reads CASSPSQGWTRSGNTIYF. DNA of the CDR3: TGTGCCAGCAGCCCCTCTCAGGGTTGGACTCGCTCTGGAAACACCATATATTTT. Complete variable domain (other parts from reference TRBV13 and TRBJ1-3): AAGVIQSPRHLIKEKRETATLKCYPIPRHDTVYWYQQGPGQDPQFLISFYEKMQSDKGSIPDRFSAQQFSDYHSELNMSSLELGDSALYFCASSPSQGWTRSGNTIYFGEGSWLTVV.